Below, 17 T cell receptor beta chains from the same sample are listed, as sequenced in a study of blood T cells in healthy people across ages. A J-beta primer mix and a sample-barcoded 5' primer were used in a second PCR of about 7 to 12 cycles. TCRdb reprocessed the 5' RACE reads with MiXCR, giving one entry per CDR3 protein. The top ten clones hold under 4% of a sample with 600,000 to 800,000 distinct CDR3 sequences, 21% of them seen once. Sequencing was performed on blood. Source of these receptors: an older man in good health.

V usage is TRBV27 and J usage is TRBJ1-1; TRBD1 matches 7 bases. CDR1 is MNHEY and CDR2 is SMNVEV in the germline V gene (reference sequence). V lost 6 bases to trimming and J lost 0 bases; unmatched junction nucleotides: 7. The CDR3 totals 15 residues. The CDR3, as DNA: TGTGCCAGCAGCACGACAGGGACCATGAACACTGAAGCTTTCTTT. This gives the protein CASSTTGTMNTEAFF.

This clonotype has more than one count but fewer than ten. The rearrangement uses TRBV20-1 and TRBJ2-3; D gene unclear. CDR1 and CDR2 (germline): DFQATT, SNEGSKA (reference sequence). This CDR3 is 12 amino acids long. V dropped 3 bases and J dropped 6 bases, with 10 bases sitting between them. The CDR3 DNA reads TGCAGTGCTAGTCTTCGATCCGATACGCAGTATTTT. Amino acids: CSASLRSDTQYF.

The V call is TRBV9, the J call TRBJ2-7, with D perhaps being TRBD1 or TRBD2 (5 bases each). Trimming left V 4 bases short and J 0 bases short, with 17 bases between. The CDR3 has 16 residues. The germline CDR1 and CDR2 sequences are SGDLS and YYNGEE. As DNA, the CDR3 is TGTGCCAGCAGCCCTAGCCTTAGGGGCCCCTCCTACGAGCAGTACTTC. Its translation is CASSPSLRGPSYEQYF.

This clonotype was counted only a few times. The rearrangement joins TRBV27 to TRBJ1-1, with D unresolved. The V and J ends lost 6 bases and 1 base respectively, with 12 bases between them. Germline V lookup: CDR1 MNHEY, CDR2 SMNVEV (reference sequence). This CDR3 region has 14 residues. This CDR3 is CASRPTPTNTEAFF. CDR3 in DNA: TGTGCCAGCAGACCCACACCTACGAACACTGAAGCTTTCTTT.

This clonotype was counted once. V and J are TRBV20-1 and TRBJ2-7; D possibly matches TRBD1 or TRBD2 (5 bases each). The CDR3 covers 13 residues. Germline lookup yields CDR1 DFQATT and CDR2 SNEGSKA (reference sequence). The ends were cut back, 6 bases at V and 5 bases at J, with 17 bases in the middle. The CDR3 reads CSAHQGDRHEQYF. CDR3 DNA: TGCAGTGCCCACCAAGGGGACCGGCACGAGCAGTACTTC.

This clonotype has only a few counts. The CDR3 DNA reads as TGTGCCAGCAGCCCCGGTGCCTCGCCTAGCACAGATACGCAGTATTTT. Its protein product is CASSPGASPSTDTQYF. The rearrangement links TRBV9 to TRBJ2-3; D is undetermined. There are 16 residues in the CDR3. The germline V gene encodes CDR1 SGDLS and CDR2 YYNGEE. V shed 4 bases and J shed 0 bases, with 15 bases lying between them.

This clonotype showed up just a few times. One end of the junction is discordant with germline, which a read error may explain. V is TRBV5-1 and J is TRBJ2-7; D may correspond to TRBD1 or TRBD2 (5 bases each). This CDR3 spans 14 amino acids. Germline V gives CDR1 SGHRS, CDR2 YFSETQ. CDR3 protein: CASSPGTDSYEQHF. DNA of the CDR3: TGCGCCAGCAGCCCCGGGACGGACTCCTACGAGCAGCACTTC.

In this sample, this clonotype turned up a few times. The V and J genes are TRBV12-3 or TRBV12-4 and TRBJ2-7; TRBD1 aligns across 8 bases. CDR3 length: 19 residues. The J segment lost 0 bases and the V segment lost 5 bases, leaving 18 bases of the junction unmatched. In nucleotides, the CDR3 is TGTGCCAGCAGTCCTCGACAGGGGTCAATGGGGATATACTCCTACGAGCAGTACTTC. It is translated as CASSPRQGSMGIYSYEQYF.

This chain joins TRBV9 and TRBJ2-1, with D tentatively TRBD1 (5 bases). Germline V gene data show CDR1 as SGDLS and CDR2 as YYNGEE. Deletions cut 4 bases from V and 0 bases from J, with 8 bases between. The CDR3 spans 14 residues. The CDR3: CASSRQSSYNEQFF. CDR3 sequence (DNA): TGTGCCAGCAGCCGACAGAGCTCCTACAATGAGCAGTTCTTC.

CDR3 in DNA: TGTGCCAGCAGAAAACTAGCGGGAGAGTACAATGAGCAGTTCTTC. This encodes CASRKLAGEYNEQFF. V usage is TRBV28 and J usage is TRBJ2-1; 11 bases agree with TRBD2. V shed 6 bases, J shed 4 bases, and the junction held 5 bases outside the gene matches. Germline CDR1 MDHEN, CDR2 SYDVKM. This CDR3 has 15 residues.

This clonotype occurred many times. This chain connects TRBV12-3 or TRBV12-4 to TRBJ2-4; D perhaps matches TRBD1 (6 bases). The CDR3 loop spans 12 amino acids. The V end was cut by 6 bases, the J end by 6 bases, with 9 bases between. The DNA of the CDR3 is TGTGCCAGCAGCCGAGGGGGAAACATTCAGTACTTC. The encoded protein is CASSRGGNIQYF.

This chain joins TRBV7-2 and TRBJ2-1; D possibly corresponds to TRBD1 (6 bases). The CDR3 loop spans 15 amino acids. Germline-derived CDR1 and CDR2 are SGHTA and FQGNSA. The V end lost 4 bases, the J end lost 3 bases, and 13 bases lay between the germline ends. The CDR3 DNA follows: TGTGCCAGCAGCTCGACGCCGGGACACTACAATGAGCAGTTCTTC. Its protein product is CASSSTPGHYNEQFF.

The chain employs TRBV9 and TRBJ2-5, with a weak D call TRBD1 (6 bases). Trimming took 4 bases from V and 5 from J, leaving 21 bases between them. The CDR3 consists of 16 residues. Per germline, CDR1 SGDLS and CDR2 YYNGEE. The CDR3 sequence is CASSPRGTLGQETQYF. CDR3 sequence (DNA): TGTGCCAGCAGCCCAAGAGGGACATTGGGCCAGGAGACCCAGTACTTC.

CDR3 in DNA: TGTGCCAGCTCAGCACAGAGCAATCAGCCCCAGCATTTT. Translation: CASSAQSNQPQHF. The chain links TRBV18 to TRBJ1-5; the D is unclear. CDR3 size: 13 residues. The germline V gene has CDR1 KGHSH and CDR2 LQKENI. With 5 bases removed from V and 1 base from J, the gap between germline ends came to 6 bases.

There are a few counts of this clonotype. The chain links TRBV29-1 to TRBJ1-1; D call uncertain. This CDR3 is 13 amino acids long. The V end lost 6 bases, the J end lost 4 bases, and 15 bases lay between the germline ends. Germline assignment: CDR1 SQVTM and CDR2 ANQGSEA. CDR3 amino acids: CSVESGIGTEAFF. CDR3 sequence (DNA): TGCAGCGTGGAATCGGGGATCGGCACTGAAGCTTTCTTT.

There are a few counts of this clonotype. This rearrangement joins TRBV7-2 to TRBJ2-5, with D tentatively TRBD2 (5 bases). V was shortened by 5 bases and J by 5 bases, with 12 bases between the two germline ends. The CDR3 consists of 13 residues. Germline lookup yields CDR1 SGHTA and CDR2 FQGNSA. CDR3 region: CASSRGLSETQYF. The CDR3 DNA reads as TGTGCCAGCAGCCGAGGGTTGTCCGAGACCCAGTACTTC.

The rearrangement joins TRBV7-9 to TRBJ1-1; the D gene is possibly TRBD1 (6 bases). The germline V gene has CDR1 SEHNR and CDR2 FQNEAQ (reference sequence). V dropped 4 bases and J dropped 0 bases, with 15 bases sitting between them. This CDR3 is built from 16 residues. CDR3 DNA: TGTGCCAGCAGCTCGGCAGGGGCGGGGATGAACACTGAAGCTTTCTTT. It yields the protein CASSSAGAGMNTEAFF.